This T cell receptor (beta chain) was identified in a study of T cell responses to AZD1222 COVID-19 vaccine. Germline lookup yields CDR1 SGHTA and CDR2 FQGTGA. The CDR3 runs to 17 residues. Trimming stripped 2 bases from V and 6 bases from J, with 21 bases between. Sequencing was performed with immunoSEQ multiplex PCR; in TCRdb, only in-frame clones are kept and a portion is missing. Seen here are 90,000 to 110,000 clones, about 88% observed once, and the top ten hold approximately 17%. Study observations and caveats: The sample set comprised mostly white British donors with more females, and clonal diversity was possibly underestimated. Spike-specific TCR breadth and depth rose after two AZD1222 doses.

As for this clone: The antigen is not known.

The sample in question was peripheral blood, obtained on day 0 of AZD1222 vaccination. The gene calls are TRBV7-3 and TRBJ2-3, with D tentatively TRBD1 (5 bases). This TCR came from an adult in good health. CDR3 nucleotides: TGTGCCAGCAGCTTATGGGGCATACGGTCCCAGTGGGATACGCAGTATTTT. Protein sequence: CASSLWGIRSQWDTQYF.